This record concerns one T cell receptor (beta chain) sequence. This clonotype showed up many times. Its antigen remains unidentified. Base quality data are lacking; no much larger clone is found one base away. The data stem from a study of T cells in Graves' hyperthyroidism and ophthalmopathy (dated by TCRdb to about 2019). Concerning the study at large: Peripheral blood was sampled at the time of initial diagnosis, prior to any treatment. Whether ophthalmopathy could be predicted prospectively was tested in an independent validation cohort made up of approximately 19 hyperthyroidism patients plus 17 patients who later progressed to ophthalmopathy. A discovery cohort of about a hundred patients, approximately 44 with Graves' ophthalmopathy and 55 to 60 with stable Graves' hyperthyroidism, was used to find distinguishing TCR V-J signatures. The paper reports TCR Vbeta CDR3 sequencing of 130 to 150 peripheral blood samples: under 45 ophthalmopathy, about 75 hyperthyroidism and around 17 progressor patients. In about six Graves' hyperthyroidism patients, the study also compared T-cell repertoires from thyroid tissue with T-cell repertoires from blood. Once sampling was done, hyperthyroidism patients were given methimazole at a starting dose of 30 mg daily, whereas ophthalmopathy patients were given high-dose intravenous methylprednisolone. For training and testing, the approximately 92 patients in the discovery cohort were randomly divided in a 7:3 ratio.

The research as a whole found: During validation, the model predicted progression to ophthalmopathy a median of approximately 6.5 months ahead of onset, with approximately 71% sensitivity and 72.22% specificity. Sample size was not statistically predetermined, and investigators were not blinded to group allocation. Most expanded thyroid clonotypes (frequency above 0.001) were also found in blood, which suggests that blood repertoires may mirror thyroid immune responses. A model built on a 13 V-J signature distinguished ophthalmopathy from stable hyperthyroidism, reaching over 85% sensitivity and around 81% specificity in cross-validation and 80%/75% in testing.

CDR3 length: 13 amino acids, cysteine to phenylalanine. Only CDR3 DNA is held: 39 bases, read in frame from base 1. CDR1 is given as SEHNR and CDR2 as FQNEAQ, both from the germline V gene (reference sequence). A distance of 13 bases separates the germline ends of V and J, which lose 7 bases and 5 bases respectively. The TCR beta CDR3 regions were amplified from the RNA transcripts. The TCR CDR3 was subjected to a first round of RT-PCR using the HTBI primer set and the Qiagen OneStep RT-PCR kit. Libraries were constructed in a second round of multiplex PCR, after which size selection and purification were performed. Libraries were sequenced paired-end with 100 bp reads on an Illumina HiSeq2000. Processing in the source paper ran as follows. Raw data were processed with SOAPnuke, discarding reads with adapters, uncalled bases, mean Phred below 15, or no exact constant-primer or identifier match. COPE v1.2.5 was used to merge the high-quality paired reads, and each unique nucleotide sequence was defined as a clonotype. Clonotypes were aligned to IMGT TRBV, TRBD and TRBJ reference segments using MiTCR v1.1. Only V-J combinations with frequency above 0.0001, covering roughly 99% of repertoires, were analysed. A TCS score was defined as the ratio of F50 (clonal expansion) to E x V (chaos), with BLOSUM62-based TCRdist applied between CDR3 peptides within each V-J. Welch's t-statistics and random forest reduced approximately 520 V-J features to 10 to 15, which were used in a naive Bayes classifier (R e1071). TCRdb ran its own pipeline on the public reads, namely fastp trimming at Q25 and MiXCR clone calling, and kept in-frame beta chains. CDR3 protein duplicates are merged, each entry listing the most common genes and DNA. None of the V and J calls come from the authors' own analysis; TCRdb made them. The sample contains about 380,000 distinct CDR3 sequences, approximately 13% of them found a single time. The ten largest clones add up to more than 20% of the sample.

Hyperthyroidism patients were newly diagnosed, with disease duration under 2 months, and aged 18 to 65 years. Patients with uncontrolled infections, other autoimmune diseases, pregnancy or lactation were excluded. Diagnoses were established on the basis of clinical symptoms, serum thyroxine and TRAb, thyroid ultrasound, and orbital computed tomography. For progressor patients, blood was drawn at the first diagnosis of hyperthyroidism, before any ophthalmopathy symptoms had appeared. PBMCs were separated from roughly 9.6 ml of fresh peripheral blood using Ficoll-Paque density gradient centrifugation. Patients classed as progressors first received a Graves' hyperthyroidism diagnosis and then went on to develop ophthalmopathy during follow-up. Trizol reagent was used to extract total RNA, and RNA quality was then checked on an Agilent 2100 Bioanalyzer.

The sequencing sample was made of blood. The chain employs TRBV7-9 and TRBJ2-3, with TRBD2 perhaps the D gene, on 6 matching bases. This sequence was found in a man aged 25-45 years with Graves' hyperthyroidism that later progressed to Graves' ophthalmopathy. The CDR3 region has the sequence CASTKWGEDTQYF. In nucleotide form, the sequence is TGTGCCAGCACCAAGTGGGGGGAAGATACGCAGTATTTT. This CDR3, with the reference TRBV7-9 and TRBJ2-3 proteins standing in past its ends, gives the full variable domain DTGVSQNPRHKITKRGQNVTFRCDPISEHNRLYWYRQTLGQGPEFLTYFQNEAQLEKSRLLSDRFSAERPKGSFSTLEIQRTEQGDSAMYLCASTKWGEDTQYFGPGTRLTVL.